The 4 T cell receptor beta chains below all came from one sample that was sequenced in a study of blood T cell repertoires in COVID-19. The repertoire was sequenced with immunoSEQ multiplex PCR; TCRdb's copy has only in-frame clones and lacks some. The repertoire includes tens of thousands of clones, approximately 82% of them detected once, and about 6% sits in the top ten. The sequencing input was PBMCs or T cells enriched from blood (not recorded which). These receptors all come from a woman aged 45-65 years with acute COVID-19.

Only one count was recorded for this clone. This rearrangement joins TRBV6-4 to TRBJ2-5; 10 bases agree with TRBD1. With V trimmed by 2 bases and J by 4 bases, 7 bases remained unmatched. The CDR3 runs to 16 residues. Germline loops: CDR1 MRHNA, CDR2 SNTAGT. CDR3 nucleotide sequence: TGTGCCAGCAGTGACGGCCCGGGACAGGGGACAGAGACCCAGTACTTC. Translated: CASSDGPGQGTETQYF.

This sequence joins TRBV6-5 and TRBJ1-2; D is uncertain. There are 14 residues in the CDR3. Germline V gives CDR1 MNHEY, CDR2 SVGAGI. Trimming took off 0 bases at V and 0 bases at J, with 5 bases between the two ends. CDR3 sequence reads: CASSYSYSNYGYTF. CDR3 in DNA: TGTGCCAGCAGTTACTCTTACTCTAACTATGGCTACACCTTC.

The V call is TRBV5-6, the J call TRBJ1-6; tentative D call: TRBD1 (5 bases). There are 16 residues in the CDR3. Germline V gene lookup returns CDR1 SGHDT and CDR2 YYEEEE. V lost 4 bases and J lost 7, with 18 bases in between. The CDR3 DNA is TGTGCCAGCAGCCTTTCTGCAGGGCGGAGCAATTCACCCCTCCACTTT. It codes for CASSLSAGRSNSPLHF.

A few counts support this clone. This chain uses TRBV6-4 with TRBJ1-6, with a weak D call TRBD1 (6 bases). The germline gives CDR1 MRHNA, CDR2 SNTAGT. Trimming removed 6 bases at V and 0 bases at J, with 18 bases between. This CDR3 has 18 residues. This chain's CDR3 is CASRDQDSWSSYNSPLHF. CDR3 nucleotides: TGTGCCAGCAGGGACCAGGACAGTTGGAGCTCCTATAATTCACCCCTCCACTTT.